This T cell receptor beta chain was retrieved from a study of T cell responses to AZD1222 COVID-19 vaccine (dated by TCRdb to about 2021). Turning to the overall study: A total of 230 to 250 trial participants underwent TCR sequencing, of whom nearly 210 received two doses of AZD1222 and approximately 25 received two doses of the MenACWY control vaccine. Trial participants were enrolled by age into 18-55, 56-69 and 70-plus year subgroups, with roughly 160, 29 and 62 TCR-sequenced participants respectively.

The time point label, as the study defines it: baseline before first vaccination. This specimen's treatment or condition label, per the study, means: meningococcal conjugate vaccine given as trial control. Vaccinee samples were obtained from the UK trials COV001 and COV002, which included a single-blind randomized controlled phase 2/3 trial of AZD1222 (ChAdOx1 nCoV-19) in healthy adults. For TCRbeta chain sequencing, PBMC samples were collected from trial participants at day 0 and at day 28 after the second dose. With respect to this clone: Its antigen is unknown. The sample holds no much larger clone one base away, and base qualities are not on file.

The CDR3 regions of human TCRbeta chains were analyzed by immunosequencing. On the study's bioinformatics: TCRs in the repertoires were matched against a reference library of SARS-CoV-2-specific TCRs that had been generated with the MIRA antigen-specificity platform. Breadth meant the fraction of unique TCRs that were SARS-CoV-2-associated, whereas depth meant the fraction of total T cells that were SARS-CoV-2-associated. Using the MIRA data, every spike-specific TCR was mapped to the spike region that the TCR reacted to and assigned to either a CD4 or a CD8 class. Log10-transformed breadth and depth values were compared by one-way ANOVA with Sidak's multiple comparisons tests. TCRdb carries this immuneACCESS record with in-frame sequences only. Its versions omit some clonotypes, under half of them owing to an unresolved V gene in the studies checked, with the rest unexplained. The V and J calls and clone size are taken from that table; D and trimming were inferred from the DNA. Here the sample has some 150,000 clones; approximately 88% occur a single time. The ten largest clones take up more than 3% of the sample.

Deletion took 0 bases off V and 3 bases off J, with a span of 10 bases between the germline ends. From cysteine to phenylalanine, the CDR3 is 14 amino acids long. This entry keeps only the CDR3 DNA: 42 bases, framed from base 1. As encoded in the germline V gene, CDR1 is SGHDT while CDR2 is YYEEEE. Findings and caveats that apply to the study as a whole: The whole spike protein was spanned by vaccine-associated CD4 TCRs, and dominant responses were seen in regions 160-218 and 743-854. In the small 56-69-year group, the increase in depth fell short of significance, most likely because of low power. Participants were mostly white British, with more females than males. The authors suggested clonal diversity may have been underestimated. Conclusions about previously exposed vaccinees are limited, since just 6 or 7 AZD1222 recipients were seropositive for SARS-CoV-2 at baseline. Because no day 14 peak-response samples were available, repertoires were characterized only after the peak T cell response. Epitopes outside the regions mutated in the B.1.351 and B.1.1.7 variants were reportedly recognized by nearly half of the unique spike-specific TCRs. A significant rise in spike-specific TCR breadth and depth was observed after two AZD1222 doses relative to day 0 and relative to MenACWY recipients.

Sequences were derived from peripheral blood, sampled on day 0 of MenACWY control vaccination. The chain links TRBV5-6 with TRBJ2-7, with an unclear D gene assignment. The source of this sequence is an adult in good health. The CDR3 is CASSLGSKVYEQYF. DNA sequence: TGTGCCAGCAGCTTGGGGTCCAAGGTCTACGAGCAGTACTTC.